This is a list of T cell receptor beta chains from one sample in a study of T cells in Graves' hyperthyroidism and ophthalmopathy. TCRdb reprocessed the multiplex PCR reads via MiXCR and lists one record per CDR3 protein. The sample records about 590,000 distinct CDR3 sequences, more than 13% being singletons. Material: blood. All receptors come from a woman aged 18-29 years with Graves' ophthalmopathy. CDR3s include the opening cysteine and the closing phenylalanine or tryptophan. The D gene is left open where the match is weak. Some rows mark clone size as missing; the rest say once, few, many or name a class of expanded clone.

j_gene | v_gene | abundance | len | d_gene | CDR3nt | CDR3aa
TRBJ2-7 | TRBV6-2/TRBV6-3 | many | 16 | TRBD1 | TGTGCCAGCAGTTACTCGATGACAGGGGGCTACTACGAGCAGTACTTC | CASSYSMTGGYYEQYF
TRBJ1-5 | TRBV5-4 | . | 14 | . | TGTGCCAGCAGGCTCCGGGACGGGAATCAGCCCCAGCATTTT | CASRLRDGNQPQHF
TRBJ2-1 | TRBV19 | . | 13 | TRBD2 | TGTGCCAGCACTACTAGCGGGTACAATGAGCAGTTCTTC | CASTTSGYNEQFF
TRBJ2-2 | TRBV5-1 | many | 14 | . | TGCGCCAGCAGCTCGGGGGAGGACACCGGGGAGCTGTTTTTT | CASSSGEDTGELFF
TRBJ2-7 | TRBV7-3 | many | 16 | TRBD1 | TGTGCCAGCAGCTTAATGGACAGGAATATGGTCTACGAGCAGTACTTC | CASSLMDRNMVYEQYF
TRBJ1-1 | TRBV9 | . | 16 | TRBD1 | TGTGCCAGCAGCGTAGGAATAGGGGGCATCGGCACTGAAGCTTTCTTT | CASSVGIGGIGTEAFF
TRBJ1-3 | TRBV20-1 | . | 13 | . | TGCAGTGCTATACGGGGGGGGAGAAACACTATATATTTT | CSAIRGGRNTIYF
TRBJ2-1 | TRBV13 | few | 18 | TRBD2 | TGTGCCAGCAGCTTCTGGACTAGCGGGGCCGAACTATACAATGAGCAGTTCTTC | CASSFWTSGAELYNEQFF
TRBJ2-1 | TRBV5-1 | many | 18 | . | TGCGCCAGCAGCTTCACAGGGTGGACCTCAAGCTCCTACAATGAGCAGTTCTTC | CASSFTGWTSSSYNEQFF
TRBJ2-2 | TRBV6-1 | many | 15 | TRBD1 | TGTGCCAGCAGTGCGGGACAGCTGAACACCGGGGAGCTGTTTTTT | CASSAGQLNTGELFF
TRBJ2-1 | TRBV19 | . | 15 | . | TGTGCCAGTAGTATTAACCCTACGTATATCGAAGAGCAGTTCTTC | CASSINPTYIEEQFF
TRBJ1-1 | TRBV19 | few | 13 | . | TGTGCCAGTAGTATGAAGCCCGTGGATGAAGCTTTCTTT | CASSMKPVDEAFF
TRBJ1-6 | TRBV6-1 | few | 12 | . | TGTGCCAGCAGTCCCACGGCGGGTCCCCTCCACTTT | CASSPTAGPLHF
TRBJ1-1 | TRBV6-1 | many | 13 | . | TGTGCCAGCAGCCCAGGACATAACACTGAAGCTTTCTTT | CASSPGHNTEAFF
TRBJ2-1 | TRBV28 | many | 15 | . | TGTGCCAGCGGCCCCGAGGGGGGAGACTACAATGAGCAGTTCTTC | CASGPEGGDYNEQFF
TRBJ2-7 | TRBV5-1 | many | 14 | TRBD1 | TGCGCCAGCAGCCAGGGACAGGCGTCGGGAGAGCAGTACTTC | CASSQGQASGEQYF
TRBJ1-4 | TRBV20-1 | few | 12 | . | TGCAGTGCTTCACAGGGTAATGAAAAACTGTTTTTT | CSASQGNEKLFF
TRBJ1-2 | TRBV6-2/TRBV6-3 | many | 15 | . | TGTGCCAGCAGTTACTTCTACCCCAGGGGCGGAGGCTACACCTTC | CASSYFYPRGGGYTF
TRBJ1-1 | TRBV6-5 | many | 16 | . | TGTGCCAGCAGTTACTCAGCGAGCCGCGGAAACACTGAAGCTTTCTTT | CASSYSASRGNTEAFF
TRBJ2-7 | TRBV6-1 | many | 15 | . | TGTGCCAGCAGTGAAGCGGTCGGGGCCTTCTACGAGCAGTACTTC | CASSEAVGAFYEQYF
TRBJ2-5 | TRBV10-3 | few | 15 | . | TGTGCCATCAGTGATTCCGTACAGCACCAAGAGACCCAGTACTTC | CAISDSVQHQETQYF
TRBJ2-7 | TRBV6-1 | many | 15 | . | TGTGCCAGCAGCCCCGGACTAAGGGGCCTCTACGAGCAGTACTTC | CASSPGLRGLYEQYF
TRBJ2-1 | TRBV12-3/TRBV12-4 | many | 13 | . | TGTGCCAGCAGCACACGTTATTTGAATGAGCAGTTCTTC | CASSTRYLNEQFF
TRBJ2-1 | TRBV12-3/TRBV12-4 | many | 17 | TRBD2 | TGTGCCAGCAGTTTAGTGACTAGCGGGATTTCCTACAATGAGCAGTTCTTC | CASSLVTSGISYNEQFF
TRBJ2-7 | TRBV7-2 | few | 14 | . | TGTGCCAGCAGCCCCCGGGGACCAACTTACGAGCAGTACTTC | CASSPRGPTYEQYF
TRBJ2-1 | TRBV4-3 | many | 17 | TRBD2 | TGCGCCAGCAGCCCGGACTTGACTAGCGGGAGGAGGAATGAGCAGTTCTTC | CASSPDLTSGRRNEQFF
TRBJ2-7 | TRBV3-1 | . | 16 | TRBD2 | TGTGCCAGCAGCCCCCTTAGCGGGAGTTACTCTTACGAGCAGTACTTC | CASSPLSGSYSYEQYF
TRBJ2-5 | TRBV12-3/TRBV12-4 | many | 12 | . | TGTGCCAGCAGTCCAACGACCCTGGGAGTGTACTTC | CASSPTTLGVYF
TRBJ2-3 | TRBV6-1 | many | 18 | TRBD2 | TGTGCCAGCTGCGACGGCAGGCGGGAGGTCGGAAGAACAGATACGCAGTATTTT | CASCDGRREVGRTDTQYF
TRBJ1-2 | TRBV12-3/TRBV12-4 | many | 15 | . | TGTGCCAGCAGTTTAGCGGGAGGGGGTAACTATGGCTACACCTTC | CASSLAGGGNYGYTF
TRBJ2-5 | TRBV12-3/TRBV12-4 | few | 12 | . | TGTGCCAGCAGTTACCAGGGAGAGACCCAGTACTTC | CASSYQGETQYF
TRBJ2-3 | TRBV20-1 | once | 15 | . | TGCAGTGCTAGTGTAGGCAGGTCGGGGCCGGATACGCAGTATTTT | CSASVGRSGPDTQYF
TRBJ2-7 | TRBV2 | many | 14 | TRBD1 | TGTGCCAGCGAAAAGGACAGGGCCCCCTACGAGCAGTACTTC | CASEKDRAPYEQYF
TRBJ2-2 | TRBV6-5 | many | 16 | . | TGTGCCAGCAGTTACTCACCAGGGCAGGACACCGGGGAGCTGTTTTTT | CASSYSPGQDTGELFF
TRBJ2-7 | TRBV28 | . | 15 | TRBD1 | TGTGCCAGCAGTCGGACAGGGGGCGCAACGAACGAGCAGTACTTC | CASSRTGGATNEQYF
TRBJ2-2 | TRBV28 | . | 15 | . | TGTGCCAGCAGTTTCGGATTAACGAACACCGGGGAGCTGTTTTTT | CASSFGLTNTGELFF
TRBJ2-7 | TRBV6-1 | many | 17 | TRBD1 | TGTGCCAGCAGCCTTAGACCTGGGACAGGACGATCCTACGAGCAGTACTTC | CASSLRPGTGRSYEQYF
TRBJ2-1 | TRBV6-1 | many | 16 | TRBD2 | TGTGCCAGCAGTCGTCAGGGACTAGCGGGAGTTCTTGAGCAGTTCTTC | CASSRQGLAGVLEQFF
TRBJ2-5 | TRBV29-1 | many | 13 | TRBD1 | TGCAGCGTTGCCCGACAGGGTCGGGAGACCCAGTACTTC | CSVARQGRETQYF
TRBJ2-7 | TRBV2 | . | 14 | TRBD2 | TGTGCCTGCAGGGAAGGGACTAGTCCCTACGAGCAGTACTTC | CACREGTSPYEQYF
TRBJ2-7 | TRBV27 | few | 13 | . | TGTGCCAGCAGTTTACCCTTCTCCTACGAGCAGTGCTTC | CASSLPFSYEQCF
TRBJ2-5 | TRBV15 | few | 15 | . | TGTGCCACCAGCAGAGATAAAGGCCGAGAGGAGACCCAGTACTTC | CATSRDKGREETQYF
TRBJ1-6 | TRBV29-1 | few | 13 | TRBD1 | TGCAGCGTGGGGACAGGGGATGGTTCACCCCTCCACTTT | CSVGTGDGSPLHF
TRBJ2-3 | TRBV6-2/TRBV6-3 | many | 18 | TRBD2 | TGTGCCAGCAGTCGCGGGACTAGCGGGACGACAAGCACAGATACGCAGTATTTT | CASSRGTSGTTSTDTQYF
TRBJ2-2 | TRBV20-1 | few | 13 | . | TGCAGTGCTAGAGAAACAGGGACCGGGGAGCTGTTTTTT | CSARETGTGELFF
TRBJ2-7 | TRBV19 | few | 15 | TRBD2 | TGTGCCAGTAGCACGGTGGCCAGCGGGACCTACGAGCAGTACTTC | CASSTVASGTYEQYF
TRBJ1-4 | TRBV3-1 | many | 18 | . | TGTGCCAGCAGCCAAACAGGGTTTTTCCATGCAACTAATGAAAAACTGTTTTTT | CASSQTGFFHATNEKLFF
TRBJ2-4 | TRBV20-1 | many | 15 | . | TGCAGTGCTAAAGTGGACAGCATAGCCAAAAACATTCAGTACTTC | CSAKVDSIAKNIQYF
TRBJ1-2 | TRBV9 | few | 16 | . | TGTGCCAGCAGCGTAGGTTCCCTGGGGAGACCCTATGGCTACACCTTC | CASSVGSLGRPYGYTF